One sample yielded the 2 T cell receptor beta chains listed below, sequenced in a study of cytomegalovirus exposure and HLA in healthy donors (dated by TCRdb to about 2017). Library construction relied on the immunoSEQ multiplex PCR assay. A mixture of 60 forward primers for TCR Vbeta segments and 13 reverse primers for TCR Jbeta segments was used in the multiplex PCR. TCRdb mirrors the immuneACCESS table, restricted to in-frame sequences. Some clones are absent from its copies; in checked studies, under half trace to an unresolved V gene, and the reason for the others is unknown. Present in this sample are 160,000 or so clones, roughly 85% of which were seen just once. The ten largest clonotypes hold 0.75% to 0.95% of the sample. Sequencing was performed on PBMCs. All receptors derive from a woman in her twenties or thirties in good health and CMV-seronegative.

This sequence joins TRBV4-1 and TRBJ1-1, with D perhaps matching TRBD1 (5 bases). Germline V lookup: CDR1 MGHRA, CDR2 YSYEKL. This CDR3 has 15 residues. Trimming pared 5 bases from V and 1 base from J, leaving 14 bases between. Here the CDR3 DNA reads TGCGCCAGCAGCGCTCAGGGTTCGCAGAACACTGAAGCTTTCTTT. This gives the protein CASSAQGSQNTEAFF.

The CDR3 spells CASSRGIRGEAFF. The CDR3 DNA reads as TGTGCCAGCAGTAGAGGAATCAGGGGTGAAGCTTTCTTT. This rearrangement joins TRBV6-5 to TRBJ1-1, with a possible D match to TRBD1 (6 bases). The V gene's germline CDR1 is MNHEY and CDR2 SVGAGI. The ends were cut back, 5 bases at V and 7 bases at J, with 14 bases in the middle. The CDR3 has 13 amino acids.